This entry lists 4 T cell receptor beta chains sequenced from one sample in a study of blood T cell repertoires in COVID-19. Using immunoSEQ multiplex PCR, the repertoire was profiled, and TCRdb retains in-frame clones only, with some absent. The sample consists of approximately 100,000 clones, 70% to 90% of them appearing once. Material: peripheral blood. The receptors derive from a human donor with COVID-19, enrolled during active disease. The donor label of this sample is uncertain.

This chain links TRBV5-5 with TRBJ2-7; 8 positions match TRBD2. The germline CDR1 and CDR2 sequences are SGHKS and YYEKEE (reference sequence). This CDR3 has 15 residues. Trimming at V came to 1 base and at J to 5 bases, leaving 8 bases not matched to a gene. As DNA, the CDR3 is TGTGCCAGCAGCTTGATCGGGAGGGCCATAGACGAGCAGTACTTC. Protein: CASSLIGRAIDEQYF.

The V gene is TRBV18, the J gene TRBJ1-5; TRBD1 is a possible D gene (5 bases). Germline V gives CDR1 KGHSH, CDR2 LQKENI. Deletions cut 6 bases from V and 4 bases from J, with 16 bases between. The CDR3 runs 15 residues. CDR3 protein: CASSLVRDFNQPQHF. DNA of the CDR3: TGTGCCAGCTCGCTTGTACGGGACTTTAATCAGCCCCAGCATTTT.

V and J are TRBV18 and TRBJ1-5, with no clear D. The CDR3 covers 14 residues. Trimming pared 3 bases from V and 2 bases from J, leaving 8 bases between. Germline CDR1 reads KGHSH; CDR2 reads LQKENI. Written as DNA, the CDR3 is TGTGCCAGCTCACCCCTCAGTGGCAATCAGCCCCAGCATTTT. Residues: CASSPLSGNQPQHF.

The CDR3 spells CASSLRGGTYNEQFF. The DNA for the CDR3 is TGTGCCAGCAGCTTAAGGGGGGGGACCTACAATGAGCAGTTCTTC. This rearrangement joins TRBV11-3 to TRBJ2-1; possibly TRBD2 for D (7 bases). The CDR3 contains 15 residues. Germline V gene sequence: CDR1 SGHNT, CDR2 YENEEA. The germline V and J ends were trimmed by 2 bases and 2 bases, with 10 bases remaining between them.